Listed below are T cell receptor beta chains from one sample, sequenced in a study of T cell clones after liver transplantation. Sequencing used immunoSEQ multiplex PCR; TCRdb keeps in-frame clones, though not all of them. Of about 99,000 clones listed, under 90% were seen once; the top ten hold approximately 3%. The sequencing used CD4+ T cells from blood, collected approximately 43 months after liver transplant. The receptor source for this set is a human patient who received a liver transplant. Part of the T cells may come from the graft donor. Each CDR3 is given with its conserved first and last residue. A D gene is named only where the DNA matches it firmly. Clone sizes are given selectively: once, few, many, or a class where the clone is expanded.

CASSEVWGAGKETQYF,TGTGCCAGCAGTGAAGTATGGGGAGCGGGAAAAGAGACCCAGTACTTC,TRBD2,TRBJ2-5,TRBV6-1,few
CASSFLGHTEAFF,TGTGCCAGCAGTTTTTTGGGACACACTGAAGCTTTCTTT,NA,TRBJ1-1,TRBV27,NA
CASSVGPADTSGSYEQYF,TGTGCCAGCAGCGTAGGGCCTGCAGACACTAGCGGCTCCTACGAGCAGTACTTC,TRBD2,TRBJ2-7,TRBV9,NA
CASSLVSQGANTEAFF,TGTGCCAGCAGCTTAGTGAGCCAGGGGGCGAACACTGAAGCTTTCTTT,TRBD1,TRBJ1-1,TRBV7-2,once
CASSVMSSSYEQYF,TGTGCCAGCAGTGTCATGTCGTCCTCCTACGAGCAGTACTTC,NA,TRBJ2-7,TRBV9,NA
CASSESQLAGYTGELFF,TGTGCCAGCAGTGAATCCCAACTAGCGGGGTACACCGGGGAGCTGTTTTTT,TRBD2,TRBJ2-2,TRBV25-1,NA
CASSLHTGGNTEAFF,TGTGCCAGCAGTCTACATACAGGGGGCAACACTGAAGCTTTCTTT,TRBD1,TRBJ1-1,TRBV28,medium-sized
CASSPIPNTEAFF,TGTGCCAGCAGCCCAATCCCGAACACTGAAGCTTTCTTT,NA,TRBJ1-1,TRBV5-4,NA
CASSSPDRQYNEQFF,TGCGCCAGCAGTAGTCCGGATCGGCAATACAATGAGCAGTTCTTC,NA,TRBJ2-1,TRBV5-1,NA
CASSREENTEAFF,TGTGCCAGCTCACGTGAGGAGAACACTGAAGCTTTCTTT,NA,TRBJ1-1,TRBV18,NA
CASSLVGGDEQFF,TGTGCCAGCAGCTTGGTCGGGGGAGATGAGCAGTTCTTC,NA,TRBJ2-1,TRBV5-4,NA
CASSWGGTGTQYF,TGTGCCAGCAGCTGGGGGGGGACTGGGACCCAGTACTTC,TRBD2,TRBJ2-5,TRBV7-8,NA
CASSGLAGGRLETQYF,TGTGCCAGCAGCGGACTAGCGGGAGGTAGGTTGGAGACCCAGTACTTC,TRBD2,TRBJ2-5,TRBV27,few
CASSLTGVNEQYF,TGTGCCAGCAGTCTAACAGGGGTCAACGAGCAGTACTTC,TRBD1,TRBJ2-7,TRBV5-4,few
CASSQDAGLYEQYF,TGCGCCAGCAGCCAAGATGCCGGGCTCTACGAGCAGTACTTC,NA,TRBJ2-7,TRBV4-1,NA
CATSREASGIGELFF,TGTGCCACCAGCAGAGAAGCTAGCGGGATCGGGGAGCTGTTTTTT,TRBD2,TRBJ2-2,TRBV15,NA
CASSPEPVGAKNIQYF,TGCGCCAGCAGCCCCGAACCCGTTGGAGCCAAAAACATTCAGTACTTC,NA,TRBJ2-4,TRBV5-1,NA
CASSPGHHSYSNQPQHF,TGTGCCAGCTCCCCGGGACACCACTCTTATAGCAATCAGCCCCAGCATTTT,NA,TRBJ1-5,TRBV18,few
CASSLEAVGGLGTQYF,TGTGCCAGCAGCTTAGAGGCCGTGGGGGGACTAGGTACGCAGTATTTT,TRBD2,TRBJ2-3,TRBV7-2,NA
CSVDRFRTASNTEAFF,TGCAGCGTTGATAGGTTCAGGACGGCGTCGAACACTGAAGCTTTCTTT,NA,TRBJ1-1,TRBV29-1,NA
CASSKPGQGLDGYTF,TGTGCCAGCAGCAAGCCGGGACAGGGATTGGATGGCTACACCTTC,TRBD1,TRBJ1-2,TRBV7-9,few
CAILRDGYTF,TGCGCCATCCTAAGGGATGGCTACACCTTC,NA,TRBJ1-2,TRBV10-1,NA
CASSPIRLAGGPDTQYF,TGCGCCAGCAGCCCAATTCGACTAGCGGGGGGCCCAGATACGCAGTATTTT,TRBD2,TRBJ2-3,TRBV5-1,NA
CASRIPGPNASYEQYF,TGTGCAAGTCGGATACCGGGACCGAACGCCTCCTACGAGCAGTACTTC,NA,TRBJ2-7,TRBV12-2,few
CASSRLSGGGDEQFF,TGCGCCAGCAGCCGGCTCAGCGGGGGAGGGGATGAGCAGTTCTTC,TRBD2,TRBJ2-1,TRBV4-3,NA
CASSPPDLRQRKDSPLHF,TGTGCCAGTAGTCCACCCGACCTAAGACAGAGAAAGGATTCACCCCTCCACTTT,NA,TRBJ1-6,TRBV19,few
CASSSRAREVNEKLFF,TGTGCCAGCAGCTCCCGGGCCAGGGAGGTTAATGAAAAACTGTTTTTT,NA,TRBJ1-4,TRBV5-5,NA
CASSELAGGPSTDTQYF,TGTGCCAGCAGTGAACTAGCGGGGGGGCCTAGCACAGATACGCAGTATTTT,TRBD2,TRBJ2-3,TRBV2,NA
CASSERTAPGTSGRVSEQYF,TGTGCCAGCAGTGAAAGGACAGCCCCCGGGACTAGCGGGAGAGTATCCGAGCAGTACTTC,TRBD2,TRBJ2-7,TRBV2,few
CASSLAGGSNQPQHF,TGTGCCAGCAGCTTAGCGGGGGGTAGCAATCAGCCCCAGCATTTT,NA,TRBJ1-5,TRBV7-2,NA
CASSLTGGSTEAFF,TGCGCCAGCAGCCTCACAGGGGGAAGCACTGAAGCTTTCTTT,TRBD1,TRBJ1-1,TRBV5-1,NA
CASSATHPGTGELFF,TGTGCCAGCAGTGCGACCCACCCGGGGACCGGGGAGCTGTTTTTT,NA,TRBJ2-2,TRBV2,NA
CASTYGTGEAFF,TGTGCCAGCACCTACGGGACAGGGGAAGCTTTCTTT,TRBD1,TRBJ1-1,TRBV6-5,NA
CASTLQGGTLEQYF,TGTGCCAGCACCCTGCAGGGTGGGACCCTCGAGCAGTACTTC,NA,TRBJ2-7,TRBV2,NA
CASSLAGASGRVEQYF,TGCGCCAGCAGCTTGGCCGGGGCTAGCGGGAGGGTGGAGCAGTACTTC,TRBD2,TRBJ2-7,TRBV5-1,NA
CASSFRESGANVLTF,TGTGCCAGCAGTTTTCGGGAATCTGGGGCCAACGTCCTGACTTTC,NA,TRBJ2-6,TRBV27,NA
CASSFAGGKNIQYF,TGTGCCAGCAGTTTTGCGGGAGGGAAAAACATTCAGTACTTC,TRBD2,TRBJ2-4,TRBV28,NA
CASSFVRADTQYF,TGCGCCAGCAGCTTCGTACGGGCAGATACGCAGTATTTT,NA,TRBJ2-3,TRBV5-1,once